Sequencing of this T cell receptor beta chain was carried out in a study of blood T cell repertoires in COVID-19. Whole-study context: Whether acute or convalescent, the COVID-19 samples came from the United States, Italy and Spain. From T cells, B-cell-depleted T cells, or PBMCs came the material, which was cDNA or gDNA.

Germline V CDR1 and CDR2: MNHNS, SASEGT. Trimming took off 8 bases at V and 0 bases at J, with 11 bases between the two ends. This CDR3 contains 14 residues. In the source study's methods: Reference gene primer amplification gave nucleated cell count estimates. Clones were sequenced by immunoSEQ multiplex PCR, and TCRdb holds only the in-frame ones, with some missing. V, J and clone size are taken as reported in that table, and D and trimming were inferred from the DNA itself. The top ten hold roughly 10% of the sample, which has 130,000 to 150,000 clones, 84% seen once. The sequencing input was peripheral blood. V and J are TRBV6-1 and TRBJ1-3; D ambiguous. The source is a man aged 55 to 69 with active or convalescent COVID-19. Here the CDR3 reads CASDGQASGNTIYF. The CDR3 DNA reads as TGTGCCAGCGATGGGCAAGCCTCTGGAAACACCATATATTTT.